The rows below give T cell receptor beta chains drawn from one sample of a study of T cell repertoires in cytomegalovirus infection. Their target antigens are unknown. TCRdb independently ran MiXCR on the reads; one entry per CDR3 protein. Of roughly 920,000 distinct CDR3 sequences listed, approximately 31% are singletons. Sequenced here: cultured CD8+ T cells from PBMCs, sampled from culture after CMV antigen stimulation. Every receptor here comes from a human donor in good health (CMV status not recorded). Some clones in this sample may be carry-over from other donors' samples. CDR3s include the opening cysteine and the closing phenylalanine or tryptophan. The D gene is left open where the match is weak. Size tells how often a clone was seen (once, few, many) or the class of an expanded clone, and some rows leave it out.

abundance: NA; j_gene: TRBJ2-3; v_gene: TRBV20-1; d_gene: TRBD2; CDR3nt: TGCAGTGCTAGCCGAACTAGCGGGGACACAGATACGCAGTATTTT; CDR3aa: CSASRTSGDTDTQYF
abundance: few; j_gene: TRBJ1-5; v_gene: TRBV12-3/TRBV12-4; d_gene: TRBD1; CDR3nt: TGTGCCAGCAGTATGCGACAGGGTAGCAATCAGCCCCAGCATTTT; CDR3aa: CASSMRQGSNQPQHF
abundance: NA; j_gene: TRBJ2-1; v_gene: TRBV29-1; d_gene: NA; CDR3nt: TGCAGCGCCCCTTTGGGGGTGGGCAATGAGCAGTTCTTC; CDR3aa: CSAPLGVGNEQFF
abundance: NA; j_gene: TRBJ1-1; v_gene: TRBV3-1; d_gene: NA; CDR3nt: TGTGCCAGCAGCCAAGACAGGGTACCCAGGAACACTGAAGCTTTCTTT; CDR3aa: CASSQDRVPRNTEAFF
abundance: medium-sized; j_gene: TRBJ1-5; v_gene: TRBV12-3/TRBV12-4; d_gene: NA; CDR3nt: TGTGCCAGCAGTTGGGGTCAAAGCAATCAGCCCCAGCATTTT; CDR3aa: CASSWGQSNQPQHF
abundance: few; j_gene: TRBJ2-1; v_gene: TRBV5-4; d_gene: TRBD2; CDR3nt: TGTGCCAGCAGCCCACGACTAGCGGGGGGCCCCAGGGGGGATGAGCAGTTCTTC; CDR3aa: CASSPRLAGGPRGDEQFF
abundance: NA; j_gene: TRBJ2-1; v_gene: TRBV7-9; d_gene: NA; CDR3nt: TGTGCCAGCAGCCACTACAGGGATTATGAGCAGTTCTTC; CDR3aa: CASSHYRDYEQFF
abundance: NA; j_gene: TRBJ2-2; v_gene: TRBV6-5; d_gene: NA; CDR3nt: TGTGCCAGCAGTCTGTCTCAAGCGAACACCGGGGAGCTGTTTTTT; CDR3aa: CASSLSQANTGELFF
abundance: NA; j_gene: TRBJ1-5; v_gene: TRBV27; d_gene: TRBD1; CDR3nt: TGTGCCAGCAGTAACGACCGGGACAGGGGGTCGGGTCAGCCCCAGCATTTT; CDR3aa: CASSNDRDRGSGQPQHF
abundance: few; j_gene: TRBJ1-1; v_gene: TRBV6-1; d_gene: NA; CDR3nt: TGTGCCAGCAGTGTTTACAGGGAGGGGAACACTGAAGCTTTCTTT; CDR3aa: CASSVYREGNTEAFF
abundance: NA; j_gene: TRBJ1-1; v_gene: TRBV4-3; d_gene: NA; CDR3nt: TGCGCCAGCAAGGGAACAGGGAGCGCTGAAGCTTTCTTT; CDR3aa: CASKGTGSAEAFF
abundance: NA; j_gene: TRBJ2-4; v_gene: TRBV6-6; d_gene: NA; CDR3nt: TGTGCCAGCAGTTACTTGCAGAAAGCCAAAAACATTCAGTACTTC; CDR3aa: CASSYLQKAKNIQYF
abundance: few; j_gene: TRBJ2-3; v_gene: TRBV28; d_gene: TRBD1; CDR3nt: TGTGCCAGCAGCTTGGACAGGGAAACAGATACGCAGTATTTT; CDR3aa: CASSLDRETDTQYF
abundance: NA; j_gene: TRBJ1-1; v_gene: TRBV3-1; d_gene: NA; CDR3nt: TGTGCCAGCAGCCAAGTCGGGGATTGGATGAACACTGAAGCTTTCTTT; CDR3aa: CASSQVGDWMNTEAFF
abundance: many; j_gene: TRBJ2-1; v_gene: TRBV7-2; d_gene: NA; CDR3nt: TGTGCCAGCAGCTTGGTCCCAGGGATGGGGTCCTACAATGAGCAGTTCTTC; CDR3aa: CASSLVPGMGSYNEQFF
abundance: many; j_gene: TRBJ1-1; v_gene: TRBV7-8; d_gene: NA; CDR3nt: TGTGCCAGCAGCTTAATAGGCCCTGGACGTTTGAACACTGAAGCTTTCTTT; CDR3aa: CASSLIGPGRLNTEAFF
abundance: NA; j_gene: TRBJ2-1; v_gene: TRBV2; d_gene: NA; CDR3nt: TGTACCAGCACCCCGGCGGGCTACAATGAGCAGTTCTTC; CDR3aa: CTSTPAGYNEQFF
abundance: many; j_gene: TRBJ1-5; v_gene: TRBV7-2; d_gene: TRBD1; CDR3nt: TGTGCCAGCAGCCCTGGACAGGGTAAAGGTCAGCCCCAGCATTTT; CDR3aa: CASSPGQGKGQPQHF
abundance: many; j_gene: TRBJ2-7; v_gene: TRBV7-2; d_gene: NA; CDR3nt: TGTGCCAGCAGCCAAGGACAGTTCTCCTACGAGCAGTACTTC; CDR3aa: CASSQGQFSYEQYF
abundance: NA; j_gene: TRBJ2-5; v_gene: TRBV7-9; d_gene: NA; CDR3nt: TGTGCCAGCAGCTTAGGCACATCCGAGGGGACCCAGTACTTC; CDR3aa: CASSLGTSEGTQYF
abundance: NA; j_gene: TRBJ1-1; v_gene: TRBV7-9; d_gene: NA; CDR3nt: TGTGCCAGCAGGCTCGCCAGGGTTAACACTGAAGCTTTCTTT; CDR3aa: CASRLARVNTEAFF
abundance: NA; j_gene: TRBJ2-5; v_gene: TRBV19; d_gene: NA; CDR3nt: TGTCTTCCTCCGAGGGAGACCCAGTACTTC; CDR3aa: CLPPRETQYF
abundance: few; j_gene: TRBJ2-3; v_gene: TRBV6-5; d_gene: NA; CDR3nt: TGTGCCAGCAGTAGGACTGGACCGGTGGATACGCAGTATTTT; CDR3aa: CASSRTGPVDTQYF